The T cell receptor (beta chain) under discussion was sequenced for a study of a mutant IDH1 vaccine in newly diagnosed glioma. About the study: Those enrolled had earlier been treated with radiotherapy, temozolomide, or both, mostly both.

CDR3 size: 16 residues. Germline CDR1 SEHNR, CDR2 FQNEAQ (reference sequence). Trimming stripped 3 bases from V and 5 bases from J, with 19 bases between. A note on this clone: Its target is unknown.

The study, taken as a whole, reports: The authors found pseudoprogression apparently unrelated to changes in top peripheral T cell clonotypes.

Assay used: immunoSEQ multiplex PCR; TCRdb lists only in-frame clones, some missing. The sample includes some 37,000 clones, around 82% of them seen just once. Documented time point: week 5, during vaccination. A 20-mer mutant IDH1 peptide at 300 ug was injected subcutaneously with topical imiquimod. The origin of this receptor is a man aged 40-50 years with glioma. The sequencing here drew on PBMCs, taken from a glioma patient whose treatment included an IDH1 peptide vaccine. This chain links TRBV7-9 with TRBJ1-2, with a possible D match to TRBD1 (6 bases). CDR3 sequence reads: CASSFGAQGRVYGYTF. Written as DNA, the CDR3 is TGTGCCAGCAGCTTCGGGGCCCAGGGGAGGGTATATGGCTACACCTTC. Variable domain in full (rest from reference TRBV7-9 and TRBJ1-2): DTGVSQNPRHKITKRGQNVTFRCDPISEHNRLYWYRQTLGQGPEFLTYFQNEAQLEKSRLLSDRFSAERPKGSFSTLEIQRTEQGDSAMYLCASSFGAQGRVYGYTFGSGTRLTVV.